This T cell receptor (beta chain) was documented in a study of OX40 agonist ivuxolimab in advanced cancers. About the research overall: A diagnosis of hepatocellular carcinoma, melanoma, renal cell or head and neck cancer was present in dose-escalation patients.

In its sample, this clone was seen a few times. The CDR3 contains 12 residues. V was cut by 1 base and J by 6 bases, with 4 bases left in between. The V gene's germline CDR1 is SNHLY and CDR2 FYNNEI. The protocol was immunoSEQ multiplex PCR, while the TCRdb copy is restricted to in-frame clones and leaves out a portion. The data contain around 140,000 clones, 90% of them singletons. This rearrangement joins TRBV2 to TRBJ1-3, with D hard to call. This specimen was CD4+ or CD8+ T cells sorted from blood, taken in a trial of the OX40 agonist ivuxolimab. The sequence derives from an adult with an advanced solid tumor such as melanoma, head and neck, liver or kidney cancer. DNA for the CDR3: TGTGCCAGCAGTGAAGGGGAAAACACCATATATTTT. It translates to CASSEGENTIYF.